This entry is about one T cell receptor (beta chain). This receptor's antigen is unknown. No quality values exist for individual bases; no much larger clone is one base distant. The sample belongs to a study of T-cell reconstitution after alpha-beta-depleted transplantation in children (dated by TCRdb to the mid-2010s). Background for the entire study: Using TCR repertoire profiling, the study followed T-cell immune reconstitution in a quantitative way in children after TCRalphabeta/CD19-depleted allogeneic hematopoietic cell transplantation.

The library was obtained by PCR. Sequenced using an Illumina HiSeq 2500. Molecular barcoding was employed in the preparation of TCR libraries, with unique molecular identifiers being used to normalize TCRbeta repertoire quantification. Through fastp at Q25 and MiXCR, TCRdb rebuilt clones from the public reads, retaining in-frame beta chains. Merged by CDR3 protein, the rows form single entries marked with the most common genes and DNA. In this sample the table shows about 360,000 distinct CDR3 sequences, 13% of which occur a single time. About 4% of the sample belongs to the ten largest clones. The CDR3 measures 14 amino acids from cysteine to phenylalanine. The sequence is cut down to CDR3 DNA, 42 bases in frame from base 1. V gives up 0 bases and J gives up 2 bases, and the segment between their germline ends measures 7 bases. The germline V gene supplies CDR1 MNHEY and CDR2 SVGAGI.

This TCR was recovered from a human donor who donated a stem cell graft to a child with Fanconi anemia. The material was PBMCs, obtained from the stem cell graft. Here the chain combines TRBV6-5 and TRBJ1-2; no D gene call is confident. The CDR3 reads as follows: CASSYSTENYGYTF. The nucleotides read TGTGCCAGCAGTTACTCGACCGAAAACTATGGCTACACCTTC.